This T cell receptor (beta chain) was captured in a study of shared clonotypes between healthy human individuals. The repertoire was sequenced with immunoSEQ multiplex PCR; TCRdb's copy has only in-frame clones and lacks some. This sample has about 1,800,000 clones, with approximately 95% found just once. The CDR3 has 15 amino acids. Germline V gene sequence: CDR1 SQVTM, CDR2 ANQGSEA. Trimming stripped 2 bases from V and 2 bases from J, with 13 bases between. As to this clone: Its antigen is as yet unknown.

CD45RO-negative, CCR7-positively selected cells formed the naive CD8 fraction, excluding terminally differentiated effector memory CD45RA+ cells. Points from the study as a whole: When compared with the clonotypes that were shared by all four sorted-subset donors, the non-shared clonotypes turned out to have lower generation probabilities.

The source material was naive CD8+ T cells sorted from blood. This chain connects TRBV29-1 to TRBJ1-3; D is possibly TRBD1 (5 bases). The receptor comes from a man younger than 35 in good health. Here the CDR3 reads CSVELEQVPGNTIYF. Written as DNA, the CDR3 is TGCAGCGTTGAACTCGAACAGGTACCTGGAAACACCATATATTTT.